The subject of this entry is one T cell receptor (beta chain). Antigen: not known. Germline CDR1 reads SGDLS; CDR2 reads YYNGEE. The CDR3 consists of 16 residues. With V trimmed by 0 bases and J by 4 bases, 9 bases remained unmatched. The PCR ran on 60 Vbeta and 13 Jbeta primers. Sequencing used immunoSEQ multiplex PCR; TCRdb keeps in-frame clones, though not all of them. The profile covers roughly 87,000 clones, with around 79% appearing a single time and roughly 14% taken by the ten largest. This specimen comes from a study of cytomegalovirus exposure and HLA in healthy donors. Findings of the study overall: Later work showed greater clonal expansion in HLA-associated TCR beta chains than in equally common others. Certain indistinguishable V segments, among them TRBV6-2 and TRBV6-3, were excluded.

The chain employs TRBV9 and TRBJ1-1; 7 bases are a match to TRBD1. The specimen sequenced was PBMCs. The TCR sequence derives from a woman between 35 and 50 years old in good health and CMV-seropositive. CDR3 coding DNA: TGTGCCAGCAGCGTAGGGGGGACAGCAGTACCCACTGAAGCTTTCTTT. Translating gives CASSVGGTAVPTEAFF.